This is a list of T cell receptor beta chains from one sample in a study of neoadjuvant anti-PD-1 for oral cavity cancer. Using immunoSEQ multiplex PCR, the repertoire was profiled, and TCRdb retains in-frame clones only, with some absent. The table lists over 7,000 clones, 76% of them singletons. The sequences come from PBMCs, collected before nivolumab (anti-PD-1) treatment. These receptors all come from a person aged 35-79 years with oral cavity squamous cell carcinoma. CDR3s include the opening cysteine and the closing phenylalanine or tryptophan. The D gene is left open where the match is weak. Clone size is shown for a subset of rows, as once, few, many or a class of expanded clone.

d_gene	j_gene	abundance	v_gene	CDR3aa	CDR3nt
.	TRBJ2-6	.	TRBV7-2	CASSLSLRNPGANVLTF	TGTGCCAGCAGCCTTTCCCTGCGAAACCCTGGGGCCAACGTCCTGACTTTC
.	TRBJ2-7	.	TRBV7-2	CASSFRGSSYEQYF	TGTGCCAGCAGCTTCAGGGGATCCTCCTACGAGCAGTACTTC
TRBD1	TRBJ1-6	.	TRBV18	CASLSGTGASPLHF	TGTGCCAGCCTCTCGGGGACAGGTGCTTCACCCCTCCACTTT
.	TRBJ1-5	.	TRBV2	CASSPWGGQRNQPQHF	TGTGCCAGCAGCCCCTGGGGGGGGCAAAGGAATCAGCCCCAGCATTTT
TRBD1	TRBJ2-1	few	TRBV9	CASSGEGQGSSYNEQFF	TGTGCCAGCAGCGGTGAGGGACAGGGGAGCTCCTACAATGAGCAGTTCTTC
.	TRBJ1-1	.	TRBV5-6	CASSLAEGGTEAFF	TGTGCCAGCAGCTTGGCTGAGGGGGGCACTGAAGCTTTCTTT
TRBD1	TRBJ2-7	.	TRBV15	CATSRPGTGANYEQYF	TGTGCCACCAGCAGGCCCGGGACAGGGGCAAACTACGAGCAGTACTTC
.	TRBJ2-2	.	TRBV28	CASSGLRTGELFF	TGTGCCAGCAGCGGACTTAGAACCGGGGAGCTGTTTTTT
TRBD1	TRBJ1-5	.	TRBV7-8	CASSLGQGNTNQPQHF	TGTGCCAGCAGCTTAGGACAGGGGAACACCAATCAGCCCCAGCATTTT
.	TRBJ1-5	.	TRBV4-3	CASSQDAQGGSNQPQHF	TGCGCCAGCAGCCAAGATGCGCAGGGTGGGAGCAATCAGCCCCAGCATTTT
.	TRBJ1-5	few	TRBV7-6	CASSPRDRYQPQHF	TGTGCCAGCAGCCCCCGGGACCGGTATCAGCCCCAGCATTTT
.	TRBJ2-7	.	TRBV4-3	CASSQGRGAYEQYF	TGCGCCAGCAGCCAAGGTAGGGGGGCCTACGAGCAGTACTTC
.	TRBJ2-3	.	TRBV4-1	CASSQGGLGTQYF	TGCGCCAGCAGCCAAGGAGGGCTAGGTACGCAGTATTTT
TRBD1	TRBJ1-2	.	TRBV19	CASGTQGVGYGYTF	TGTGCCAGTGGGACCCAGGGGGTAGGCTATGGCTACACCTTC
TRBD1	TRBJ2-2	.	TRBV10-1	CASWGQGAATGELFF	TGCGCCAGCTGGGGGCAGGGGGCCGCCACCGGGGAGCTGTTTTTT
.	TRBJ2-3	.	TRBV4-3	CASSRDFASTDTQYF	TGCGCCAGCAGCCGGGACTTTGCTAGCACAGATACGCAGTATTTT
.	TRBJ2-3	.	TRBV19	CASKPPEGTQYF	TGTGCCAGTAAACCCCCCGAGGGGACGCAGTATTTT
TRBD2	TRBJ2-1	once	TRBV15	CATSTRGMAGEQFF	TGTGCCACCAGTACGCGGGGGATGGCGGGTGAGCAGTTCTTC
.	TRBJ2-1	.	TRBV5-4	CASSLTGLIYNEQFF	TGTGCCAGCAGCCTTACAGGGCTTATCTACAATGAGCAGTTCTTC
.	TRBJ2-4	.	TRBV5-1	CASSLAGGSENIQYF	TGCGCCAGCAGCTTGGCGGGCGGGTCAGAAAACATTCAGTACTTC
.	TRBJ1-2	few	TRBV28	CASSLVYYGYTF	TGTGCCAGCAGCCTGGTGTACTATGGCTACACCTTC
TRBD1	TRBJ2-4	.	TRBV7-2	CASSFDRQGVLVF	TGTGCCAGCAGCTTCGACCGACAGGGGGTCTTAGTCTTC
.	TRBJ2-3	.	TRBV10-3	CANQGRTPSGADTQYF	TGTGCCAACCAGGGTCGGACCCCCTCCGGAGCAGATACGCAGTATTTT
.	TRBJ1-2	.	TRBV7-6	CASSLGYEEKNYGYTF	TGTGCCAGCAGCTTAGGATATGAGGAAAAGAACTATGGCTACACCTTC
.	TRBJ1-1	.	TRBV10-3	CAISDEQGLNTEAFF	TGTGCCATCAGTGACGAACAGGGTCTCAACACTGAAGCTTTCTTT
.	TRBJ2-1	.	TRBV11-3	CASSPGRGSYNEQFF	TGTGCCAGCAGCCCCGGACGGGGATCCTACAATGAGCAGTTCTTC
.	TRBJ2-3	few	TRBV4-1	CASSQDVWDPTDTQYF	TGCGCCAGCAGCCAAGATGTCTGGGACCCCACAGATACGCAGTATTTT
.	TRBJ2-5	.	TRBV6-6	CASTRDLQTETQYF	TGTGCCTCCACGCGGGACTTACAGACCGAGACCCAGTACTTC
.	TRBJ2-5	.	TRBV9	CASSVEGTTRETQYF	TGTGCCAGCAGCGTAGAAGGGACAACCCGAGAGACCCAGTACTTC
TRBD1	TRBJ1-3	.	TRBV7-8	CASSLTGQGASSGNTIYF	TGTGCCAGCAGCTTAACCGGACAGGGGGCTTCCTCTGGAAACACCATATATTTT
TRBD2	TRBJ2-1	once	TRBV7-2	CASRTTSGGSYNEQFF	TGTGCCAGCAGAACCACTAGCGGGGGGTCCTACAATGAGCAGTTCTTC
TRBD1	TRBJ1-6	.	TRBV4-1	CASSQGIQGGRNSPLHF	TGCGCCAGCAGCCAAGGTATACAGGGGGGTCGGAATTCACCCCTCCACTTT
TRBD2	TRBJ2-1	.	TRBV7-2	CASSLVRLAGGFLNEQFF	TGTGCCAGCAGCTTAGTTAGGCTAGCGGGGGGATTTCTGAATGAGCAGTTCTTC
TRBD1	TRBJ1-6	.	TRBV6-5	CAGRDSYNSPLHF	TGTGCCGGGCGGGACAGCTATAATTCACCCCTCCACTTT
.	TRBJ1-2	once	TRBV27	CASSLVGTSPGYGYTF	TGTGCCAGCAGTCTCGTTGGGACTTCACCGGGCTATGGCTACACCTTC
.	TRBJ1-1	.	TRBV4-3	CASSPTGPNTEAFF	TGCGCCAGCAGCCCAACAGGCCCCAACACTGAAGCTTTCTTT
.	TRBJ1-2	.	TRBV7-3	CASSLIGGQEIHGYTF	TGTGCCAGCAGCTTAATCGGAGGCCAGGAGATTCATGGCTACACCTTC
.	TRBJ2-3	.	TRBV5-8	CASSLVGASTDTQYF	TGTGCCAGCAGCTTGGTAGGGGCCTCAACAGATACGCAGTATTTT
TRBD1	TRBJ2-1	.	TRBV30	CAWSVGGQGFEQFF	TGTGCCTGGAGTGTAGGCGGACAGGGGTTTGAGCAGTTCTTC
.	TRBJ1-2	.	TRBV7-9	CASSLVNGPNYGYTF	TGTGCCAGCAGCTTAGTGAATGGACCCAACTATGGCTACACCTTC
TRBD1	TRBJ2-5	.	TRBV27	CASSARTGRQETQYF	TGTGCCAGCAGTGCCCGGACAGGAAGACAAGAGACCCAGTACTTC
.	TRBJ1-4	.	TRBV4-1	CASSRNGPNEKLFF	TGCGCCAGCAGCCGGAATGGGCCTAATGAAAAACTGTTTTTT
TRBD1	TRBJ2-2	.	TRBV5-1	CASSFLGQGAGATGELFF	TGCGCCAGCAGCTTCCTCGGACAGGGGGCCGGCGCGACCGGGGAGCTGTTTTTT
TRBD1	TRBJ2-4	once	TRBV5-4	CASSLGTAKNIQYF	TGTGCCAGCAGCTTAGGGACAGCTAAAAACATTCAGTACTTC
TRBD1	TRBJ2-4	.	TRBV7-9	CASSPETGGSGIQYF	TGTGCCAGCAGCCCCGAGACAGGGGGCTCAGGGATTCAGTACTTC
.	TRBJ2-3	.	TRBV5-8	CASSLQGTDTQYF	TGTGCCAGCAGCTTGCAGGGAACAGATACGCAGTATTTT
.	TRBJ2-1	once	TRBV9	CASSVDSGILYNEQFF	TGTGCCAGCAGCGTAGATAGCGGAATACTATACAATGAGCAGTTCTTC
.	TRBJ1-5	.	TRBV7-9	CATSGVTGNQPQHF	TGTGCCACCTCGGGGGTAACTGGCAATCAGCCCCAGCATTTT